This T cell receptor beta chain emerged from a study of T cells in Graves' hyperthyroidism and ophthalmopathy. The PBMCs studied were ones that came from 10 ml fresh peripheral blood. The CDR3 runs 13 residues. CDR1 is SNHLY and CDR2 is FYNNEI in the germline V gene. Amplification targeted TCR beta CDR3 regions from RNA transcripts. TCR CDR3 underwent first-round RT-PCR with the HTBI primer set. MiXCR was run by TCRdb on the multiplex PCR reads, yielding one entry per CDR3 protein. The table shows approximately 600,000 distinct CDR3 sequences, with about a sixth occurring only once. On this clonotype itself: A read error may explain this, as a much larger clone is one base away.

This chain uses TRBV2 with TRBJ1-2, with D perhaps TRBD1 (6 bases). Sequencing was performed on blood. The receptor's source is a woman aged 30 to 39 with Graves' hyperthyroidism. Here the CDR3 reads CASRETGTAGYAF. CDR3 sequence (DNA): TGTGCCAGCAGGGAAACAGGGACGGCTGGCTACGCCTTC.